This T cell receptor beta chain was sequenced in a study of blood T cell repertoires in COVID-19. Study background: Acute and convalescent COVID-19 samples came from the United States, Italy and Spain. The cDNA or gDNA used as material had been derived from T cells, B-cell-depleted T cells, or PBMCs.

The CDR3 is 15 amino acids. Trimming removed 1 base from V and 4 bases from J, with 12 bases in between. CDR1 and CDR2 from the germline V gene are KGHDR and SFDVKD. Original methodology: Researchers report that nucleated cell counts were estimated from reference gene primer amplification. Sequencing used immunoSEQ multiplex PCR; TCRdb keeps in-frame clones, though not all of them. V, J and clone size reflect that table, while D and trimming were determined from the DNA. The data contain about 180,000 clones, about 86% of them singletons. Sequencing was carried out using peripheral blood. V usage is TRBV24-1 and J usage is TRBJ2-5; perhaps TRBD1 as D (6 bases). This clonotype originated in a woman aged 25 to 45 with active or convalescent COVID-19. DNA of the CDR3: TGTGCCACCAGTGATTTTGAGGACAGCTTAGAGACCCAGTACTTC. Protein: CATSDFEDSLETQYF.